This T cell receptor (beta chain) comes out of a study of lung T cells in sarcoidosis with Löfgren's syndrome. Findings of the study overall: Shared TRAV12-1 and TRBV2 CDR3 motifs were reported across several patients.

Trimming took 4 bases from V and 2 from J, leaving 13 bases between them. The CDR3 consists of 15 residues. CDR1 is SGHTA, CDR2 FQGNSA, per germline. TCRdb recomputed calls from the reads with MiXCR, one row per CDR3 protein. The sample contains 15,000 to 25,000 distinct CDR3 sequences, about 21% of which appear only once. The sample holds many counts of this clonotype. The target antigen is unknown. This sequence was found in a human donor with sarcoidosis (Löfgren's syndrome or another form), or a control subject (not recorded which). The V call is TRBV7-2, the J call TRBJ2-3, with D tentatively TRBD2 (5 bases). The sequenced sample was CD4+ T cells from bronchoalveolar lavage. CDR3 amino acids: CASSSSGVYTDTQYF. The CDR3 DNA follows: TGTGCCAGCAGCTCGAGCGGCGTTTACACAGATACGCAGTATTTT.